One and the same sample provided the 15 T cell receptor beta chains below, sequenced in a study of T cells in localized non-small cell lung cancer (dated by TCRdb to about 2020). Library preparation used the immunoSEQ multiplex PCR assay. Entries here come from immuneACCESS through TCRdb and include only in-frame sequences with V and J called. Some clones fail to appear in such tables; in the studies checked, an unresolved V gene covers under half of the shortfall, and the cause of the remainder is unknown. The table for this sample lists around 31,000 clones; under 95% of them were counted only once. The ten top clones hold over 0.6% of the sample. This sample comprised peripheral blood, obtained before any cancer treatment. These receptors were taken from a woman aged 40 to 75 with stage I lung adenocarcinoma.

In this sample, this clone turned up once. V usage is TRBV4-3 and J usage is TRBJ1-5, with D unclear. This CDR3 contains 17 residues. Trimming pared 4 bases from V and 0 bases from J, leaving 16 bases between. Germline V gives CDR1 LGHNA, CDR2 YSLEER. The CDR3 is CASSPSYRYDSNQPQHF. CDR3 DNA sequence: TGCGCCAGCAGCCCATCGTACCGATATGATAGCAATCAGCCCCAGCATTTT.

This chain joins TRBV28 and TRBJ1-5, with a tentative D call TRBD1 (5 bases). With 3 bases removed from V and 4 bases from J, the gap between germline ends came to 10 bases. The CDR3 extends over 14 amino acids. Looked up from germline, CDR1 is MDHEN and CDR2 is SYDVKM. The CDR3 region is CASSFGGWNQPQHF. As DNA, the CDR3 is TGTGCCAGCAGTTTTGGGGGTTGGAATCAGCCCCAGCATTTT.

The chain employs TRBV7-9 and TRBJ2-7; TRBD2 matches at 8 bases. Trimming cost V 5 bases and J 2 bases; bases outside gene matches: 5. CDR1 is SEHNR and CDR2 is FQNEAQ in the germline V gene (reference sequence). The length of the CDR3 is 14 residues. CDR3 in DNA: TGTGCCAGCAGCCCGGGGGGGGACACCTACGAGCAGTACTTC. The encoded protein is CASSPGGDTYEQYF.

The genes are TRBV4-1 and TRBJ2-5; no firm D call. Per the germline V gene, CDR1 is MGHRA and CDR2 is YSYEKL. V lost 0 bases and J lost 3, with 5 bases in between. The length of the CDR3 is 13 residues. The CDR3 coding sequence is TGCGCCAGCAGCCAAGATTTGGAAGAGACCCAGTACTTC. Encoded protein: CASSQDLEETQYF.

This clone has a single count. This chain uses TRBV10-3 with TRBJ2-3, with D maybe TRBD1 (7 bases). Trimming pared 8 bases from V and 5 bases from J, leaving 20 bases between. Germline loops: CDR1 ENHRY, CDR2 SYGVKD. This CDR3 spans 15 amino acids. In DNA form, the CDR3 reads TGTGCCATCGGCCCGACTAGTTCAGGGGGAGATACGCAGTATTTT. It specifies CAIGPTSSGGDTQYF.

This chain connects TRBV28 to TRBJ1-5; D is ambiguous. The CDR3 is 15 residues long. Germline-derived CDR1 and CDR2 are MDHEN and SYDVKM. V lost 1 base, J lost 8 bases, and 15 bases lay in between. This CDR3 is CASSLFRAPREPQHF. CDR3 nucleotide sequence: TGTGCCAGCAGTTTATTTCGGGCTCCAAGGGAGCCCCAGCATTTT.

The chain couples TRBV7-2 to TRBJ2-1; 13 bases are a match to TRBD2. Trimming removed 2 bases from V and 12 bases from J; junction bases left unmatched: 7. This CDR3 contains 15 residues. CDR1 is SGHTA and CDR2 is FQGNSA in the germline V gene. The CDR3 DNA sequence: TGTGCCAGCAGCTTACGGACTAGCGGGAGTCTCGTGCAGTTCTTC. Translated: CASSLRTSGSLVQFF.

This chain links TRBV6-6 with TRBJ1-1; 8 nucleotides match TRBD1. CDR3 size: 15 residues. V trimming: 5 bases; J trimming: 1 base; junction bases outside the gene matches: 6. Germline CDR1 MNHNY, CDR2 SVGAGI (reference sequence). In DNA form, the CDR3 reads TGTGCCAGCAGTCCCCCACAGGGGGGGAACACTGAAGCTTTCTTT. This sequence encodes CASSPPQGGNTEAFF.

V is TRBV7-2 and J is TRBJ2-2; D is perhaps TRBD1 or TRBD2 (5 bases each). The V gene lost 3 bases and the J gene lost 7 bases, with 12 bases spanning the gap. Germline CDR1 SGHTA, CDR2 FQGNSA. CDR3 length: 14 amino acids. CDR3 in DNA: TGTGCCAGCAGCTTGACGCTGAGGGGCGGGGAGCTGTTTTTT. Its translation: CASSLTLRGGELFF.

In this sample, this clone turned up once. The chain links TRBV28 to TRBJ1-2, with a tentative D call TRBD1 (5 bases). Germline assignment: CDR1 MDHEN and CDR2 SYDVKM. V dropped 4 bases and J dropped 2 bases, with 11 bases sitting between them. The CDR3 has 14 amino acids. The CDR3 protein is CASSSQGPNYGYTF. The CDR3 coding sequence is TGTGCCAGCAGTTCTCAGGGACCCAACTATGGCTACACCTTC.

This clone has a single count. This chain connects TRBV9 to TRBJ2-1; TRBD2 matches at 9 bases. Losses at the gene ends were 2 bases for V and 10 bases for J; bases not matched to a gene: 10. Germline V CDR1 and CDR2: SGDLS, YYNGEE. CDR3 length equals 15 residues. The CDR3 nucleotides are TGTGCCAGCAGCGTGGGGACTAGCAAAGACGAGGAGCAGTTCTTC. Translated, it gives CASSVGTSKDEEQFF.

The chain recombines TRBV19 with TRBJ2-7; a weak D match, TRBD1 (6 bases). The CDR3 consists of 15 residues. Germline V gene lookup returns CDR1 LNHDA and CDR2 SQIVND (reference sequence). The ends were cut back, 2 bases at V and 7 bases at J, with 18 bases in the middle. CDR3 protein: CASSIRGSSRGEQYF. The CDR3 bases are TGTGCCAGTAGTATACGAGGCAGCTCCAGGGGTGAGCAGTACTTC. Together with reference TRBV19 and TRBJ2-7, the CDR3 gives the full variable domain: DGGITQSPKYLFRKEGQNVTLSCEQNLNHDAMYWYRQDPGQGLRLIYYSQIVNDFQKGDIAEGYSVSREKKESFPLTVTSAQKNPTAFYLCASSIRGSSRGEQYFGPGTRLTVT.

The V and J genes are TRBV5-8 and TRBJ2-2; D may be TRBD2 (5 bases). Germline V CDR1 and CDR2: SGHTS, YDEGEE. V was cut by 1 base and J by 4 bases, with 11 bases left in between. This CDR3 has 15 residues. The chain's CDR3 is CASSLFGVSTGELFF. The CDR3 DNA reads TGTGCCAGCAGCTTGTTCGGGGTGTCCACCGGGGAGCTGTTTTTT. The entire variable domain, with the rest obtained from reference TRBV5-8 and TRBJ2-2, is as follows: EAGVTQSPTHLIKTRGQQATLRCSPISGHTSVYWYQQALGLGLQFLLWYDEGEERNRGNFPPRFSGRQFPNYSSELNVNALELEDSALYLCASSLFGVSTGELFFGEGSRLTVL.

This chain links TRBV5-8 with TRBJ1-2; D might be TRBD1 (6 bases). Germline V gene data show CDR1 as SGHTS and CDR2 as YDEGEE. This CDR3 has 13 amino acids. V shed 1 base and J shed 8 bases, with 12 bases lying between them. CDR3 sequence (DNA): TGTGCCAGCAGCTTGTTCAGGGACATCGGCTACACCTTC. Its translation is CASSLFRDIGYTF. Based on the CDR3 plus reference TRBV5-8 and TRBJ1-2, the full variable domain is EAGVTQSPTHLIKTRGQQATLRCSPISGHTSVYWYQQALGLGLQFLLWYDEGEERNRGNFPPRFSGRQFPNYSSELNVNALELEDSALYLCASSLFRDIGYTFGSGTRLTVV.

This sequence joins TRBV6-1 and TRBJ2-7; 11 bases line up with TRBD1. CDR1 MNHNS and CDR2 SASEGT come from the germline V gene. The length of the CDR3 is 17 residues. V was pared by 4 bases and J by 4 bases, with 12 bases of the junction left unmatched. The CDR3 coding sequence is TGTGCCAGCAGTGGGGATCGGGGACAGGGGGTTGTATACGAGCAGTACTTC. This codes for CASSGDRGQGVVYEQYF.